This passage covers 11 T cell receptor beta chains from one sample sequenced in a study of metastatic and nonmetastatic thyroid tumors. Among the patients, none had received any treatment before thyroid surgery. TCRdb called clones again from the PCR reads with MiXCR. The sample has over 35,000 clones, less than 20% seen once. Sequenced material: tumor tissue. Every receptor here comes from a female donor with papillary thyroid cancer or a benign thyroid nodule (not recorded which). Some clones in this sample may be carry-over from other donors' samples.

This clone was seen many times. V usage is TRBV29-1 and J usage is TRBJ2-7; 8 bases match TRBD2. This CDR3 contains 14 residues. Germline-derived CDR1 and CDR2 are SQVTM and ANQGSEA. V was clipped by 3 bases and J by 2 bases; unmatched bases: 6. The CDR3 coding sequence is TGCAGCGTTGAGGAGCGGGAGTCCCCCTACGAGCAGTACTTC. It encodes CSVEERESPYEQYF.

A remark on this clone: The junction departs from germline at one end; a sequencing error may be responsible. This rearrangement joins TRBV19 to TRBJ2-7; tentative D call: TRBD2 (6 bases). The CDR3 totals 14 residues. Germline V CDR1 and CDR2: LNHDA, SQIVND (reference sequence). The CDR3: CASSAQRVTYERYF. CDR3 DNA: TGTGCCAGTAGTGCCCAGCGGGTAACCTACGAGCGGTACTTC.

This clone was counted a single time. The rearrangement joins TRBV18 to TRBJ1-5; no definite D call. The J call is uncertain, as TRBJ2-3 better fits the DNA end. The germline V gene encodes CDR1 KGHSH and CDR2 LQKENI. The CDR3 sequence is 15 residues long. CDR3 sequence (DNA): TGTGCCAGCTCACCAACACGTTATAGCAATCAGCCTCAGTATTTT. Protein product: CASSPTRYSNQPQYF.

This clone was observed a single time. The V call is TRBV7-8, the J call TRBJ1-3, with 7 positions matching TRBD1. Germline V lookup: CDR1 SGHVS, CDR2 FQNEAQ. J was trimmed by 0 bases and V by 3 bases; bases with no gene match: 2. The length of the CDR3 is 15 residues. For the CDR3, the DNA is TGTGCCAGCAGCTTGGACAGGAGCTCTGGAAACACCATATATTTT. This encodes CASSLDRSSGNTIYF.

This clone was seen ten or more times. The chain carries TRBV24-1 and TRBJ2-7; D gene unclear. Germline CDR1 is KGHDR and CDR2 is SFDVKD. The CDR3 is 13 amino acids. With 2 bases removed from V and 4 bases from J, the gap between germline ends came to 8 bases. The CDR3 region is CATSDSGRYEQYF. The DNA of the CDR3 is TGTGCCACCAGTGATTCAGGAAGGTACGAGCAGTACTTC.

This clone was seen many times. A much larger clone differs from this one at a single base, so this may be a read error. The V and J genes are TRBV6-1 and TRBJ2-3; TRBD2 aligns across 8 bases. Germline CDR1 and CDR2: MNHNS and SASEGT. There are 16 residues in the CDR3. The CDR3 is CASSDPGRTSTDTRYF. The DNA of the CDR3 is TGTGCCAGCAGTGACCCAGGGAGGACTAGCACAGATACGCGGTATTTT.

In regard to this clone: A much larger clone sits a single nucleotide away, making a read error possible. J is TRBJ1-2 and V is TRBV28; D uncertain. This CDR3 has 12 amino acids. Per the germline V gene, CDR1 is MDHEN and CDR2 is SYDVKM. The CDR3 DNA follows: TGTGTCAGCAGAGTTTACCGACAAAACTACACCTTC. Translating gives CVSRVYRQNYTF.

Comments on this clone: One end of the junction is discordant with germline, which a read error may explain. The chain has TRBV20-1 and TRBJ2-5, with 7 bases aligning to TRBD1. In germline, CDR1 is DFQATT, CDR2 SNEGSKA (reference sequence). The CDR3 sequence is 14 residues long. CDR3 coding DNA: TGCAGTTCTAGAGTTACGACAGGGCCTAAGACCCAGTACTTC. It is translated as CSSRVTTGPKTQYF.

This clone has a count of ten or more. The gene calls are TRBV11-2 and TRBJ2-7; 7 nucleotides line up with TRBD2. J was trimmed by 3 bases and V by 2 bases; bases with no gene match: 10. The germline V gene encodes CDR1 SGHAT and CDR2 FQNNGV. The CDR3 has 16 residues. The CDR3 DNA sequence: TGTGCCAGCAGCTTACTCCCATTGGGGGGGGTCTACGAGCAGTACTTC. Amino acids: CASSLLPLGGVYEQYF.

To note about this clone: One junction end disagrees with the germline gene, perhaps due to a read error. The V gene is TRBV7-2, the J gene TRBJ2-7; 7 bases match TRBD2. The CDR3 loop spans 16 amino acids. Germline CDR1 and CDR2: SGHTA and FQGNSA. Here the CDR3 reads CASSLALAVGHYDQYF. CDR3 coding DNA: TGTGCCAGCAGCTTAGCCCTAGCGGTAGGCCATTACGATCAGTACTTC.

This clone was recorded at least ten times. V is TRBV27 and J is TRBJ1-1, with D perhaps TRBD1 (6 bases). Germline-derived CDR1 and CDR2 are MNHEY and SMNVEV (reference sequence). The CDR3 runs to 17 residues. V was trimmed by 0 bases and J by 4 bases, leaving 18 bases between them. DNA of the CDR3: TGTGCCAGCAGTTTATCGGGTAGGGGGACCGGGAGCACTGAAGCTTTCTTT. Its translation: CASSLSGRGTGSTEAFF.